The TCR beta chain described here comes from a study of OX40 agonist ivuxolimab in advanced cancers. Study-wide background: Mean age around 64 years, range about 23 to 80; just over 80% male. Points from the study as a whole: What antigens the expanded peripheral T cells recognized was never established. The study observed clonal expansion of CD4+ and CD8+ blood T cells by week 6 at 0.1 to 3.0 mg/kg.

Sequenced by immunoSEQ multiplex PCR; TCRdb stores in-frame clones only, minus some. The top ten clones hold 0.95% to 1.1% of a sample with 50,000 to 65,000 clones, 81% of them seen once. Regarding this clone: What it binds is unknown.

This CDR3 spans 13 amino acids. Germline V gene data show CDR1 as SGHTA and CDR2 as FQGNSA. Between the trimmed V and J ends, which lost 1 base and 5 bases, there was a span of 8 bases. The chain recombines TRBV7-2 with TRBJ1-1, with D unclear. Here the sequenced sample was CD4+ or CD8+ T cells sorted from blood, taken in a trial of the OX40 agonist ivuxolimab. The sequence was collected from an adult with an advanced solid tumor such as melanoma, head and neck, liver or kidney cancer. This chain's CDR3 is CASSLVGKTEAFF. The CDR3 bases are TGTGCCAGCAGCTTAGTAGGGAAAACTGAAGCTTTCTTT. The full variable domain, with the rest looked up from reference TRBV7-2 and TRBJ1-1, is GAGVSQSPSNKVTEKGKDVELRCDPISGHTALYWYRQSLGQGLEFLIYFQGNSAPDKSGLPSDRFSAERTGGSVSTLTIQRTQQEDSAVYLCASSLVGKTEAFFGQGTRLTVV.